This T cell receptor (beta chain) was captured by sequencing in a study of blood T cells in healthy people across ages. Study-level findings and limits: One million T cells yielded diversity estimates that were considered underestimates.

A word on this clonotype: The antigen is not known.

The ends were cut back, 5 bases at V and 6 bases at J, with 11 bases in the middle. This CDR3 region has 13 residues. Germline lookup yields CDR1 MNHEY and CDR2 SVGAGI. Alongside a J-beta primer mix, a sample-barcoded 5' primer served in a second PCR lasting about 7 to 12 cycles. TCRdb re-called the 5' RACE reads with MiXCR, one entry per CDR3 protein. The top ten clones hold more than 35% of a sample with hundreds of thousands of distinct CDR3 sequences, 58% of them seen once. The donors, healthy Caucasians from Russia, were aged about 6 to 95. Staff drew roughly 10 milliliters of peripheral blood from each donor.

This sequence originates from a man aged 55 to 70 in good health. The sample taken for sequencing was blood. The chain carries TRBV6-5 and TRBJ2-1; D gene unclear. The CDR3: CASSRSKGNEQFF. CDR3 sequence (DNA): TGTGCCAGCAGTCGGAGTAAAGGCAATGAGCAGTTCTTC.